These T cell receptor beta chains were read from a single sample in a study of CD8+CD57+ T cells in acquired aplastic anemia. TCRdb reprocessed the reads via MiXCR and lists one record per CDR3 protein. The data contain 200,000 to 250,000 distinct CDR3 sequences, around 60% of them singletons. The sample consisted of sorted CD4+, CD8+, or CD8+CD57+ T cells (not recorded which) from PBMCs. Receptor source: a human donor in good health. The CDR3 runs from the conserved cysteine through the conserved F or W. A D gene is named only where the DNA matches it firmly. The listing skips clone size in some rows; elsewhere it reads once, few, many or a size class.

d_call	clone_size	v_call	j_call	cdr3_aa	cdr3_nt
NA	many	TRBV29-1	TRBJ1-1	CSVPYPNTEAFF	TGCAGCGTGCCCTATCCAAACACTGAAGCTTTCTTT
TRBD1	NA	TRBV9	TRBJ1-6	CASSPGGGQGYSPLHF	TGTGCCAGCAGCCCAGGGGGGGGACAGGGCTATTCACCCCTCCACTTT
TRBD1	many	TRBV4-1	TRBJ2-7	CASSQRNRDRFPYEQYF	TGCGCCAGCAGCCAACGAAACCGGGACAGGTTCCCCTACGAGCAGTACTTC
TRBD2	few	TRBV27	TRBJ2-7	CASSNLPGLPTYGQYF	TGTGCCAGCAGTAACCTACCGGGACTACCAACCTACGGGCAGTACTTC
NA	NA	TRBV2	TRBJ2-3	CASSEAGVTDTQYF	TGTGCCAGCAGTGAAGCGGGCGTGACAGATACGCAGTATTTT
NA	NA	TRBV10-3	TRBJ2-2	CAITEGGGELFF	TGTGCCATCACTGAGGGCGGCGGGGAGCTGTTTTTT
NA	many	TRBV13	TRBJ2-3	CASSSDGLTDTQYF	TGTGCCAGCAGCTCAGACGGACTCACAGATACGCAGTATTTT
NA	NA	TRBV10-3	TRBJ1-5	CAISESVSNQPQHF	TGTGCCATCAGTGAGTCAGTTAGCAATCAGCCCCAGCATTTT
NA	many	TRBV7-9	TRBJ2-5	CASSTQGGGGETQYF	TGTGCCAGCAGCACCCAGGGAGGAGGAGGAGAGACCCAGTACTTC
TRBD2	few	TRBV6-2/TRBV6-3	TRBJ2-3	CASSLGVAGDDTQYF	TGTGCCAGCAGCTTAGGGGTAGCGGGAGACGATACGCAGTATTTT
NA	NA	TRBV25-1	TRBJ1-4	CASSSSGGGMVEKLFF	TGTGCCAGCAGCTCCAGTGGGGGAGGCATGGTTGAAAAACTGTTTTTT
TRBD2	many	TRBV7-2	TRBJ2-1	CASSARGGSYNEQFF	TGTGCCAGCAGCGCCCGGGGGGGCTCCTACAATGAGCAGTTCTTC
NA	few	TRBV7-2	TRBJ2-5	CASSLWASRQRTQYF	TGTGCCAGCAGCTTATGGGCTAGCAGGCAGCGGACCCAGTACTTC